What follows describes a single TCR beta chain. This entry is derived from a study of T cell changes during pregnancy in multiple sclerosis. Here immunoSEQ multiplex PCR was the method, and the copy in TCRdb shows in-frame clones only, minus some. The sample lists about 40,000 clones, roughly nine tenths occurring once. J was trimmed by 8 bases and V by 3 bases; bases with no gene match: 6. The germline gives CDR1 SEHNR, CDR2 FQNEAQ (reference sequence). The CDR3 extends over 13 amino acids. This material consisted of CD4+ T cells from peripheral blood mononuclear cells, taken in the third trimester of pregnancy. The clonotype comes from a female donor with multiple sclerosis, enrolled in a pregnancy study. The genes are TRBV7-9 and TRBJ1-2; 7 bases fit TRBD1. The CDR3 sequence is CASSFSDREGYTF. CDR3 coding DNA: TGTGCCAGCAGCTTTAGCGACAGGGAAGGCTACACCTTC.